Presented here are 20 T cell receptor beta chains from one specimen sequenced in a study of shared clonotypes between healthy human individuals. Some clones are missing from TCRdb's copy, which holds only in-frame ones; the method was immunoSEQ multiplex PCR. The sample shows about 680,000 clones, around 72% of them seen only once. What was sequenced was memory CD4+ T cells sorted from blood. This sample's subset: CD45RA-negative fraction. The receptors stem from a woman aged 25 to 39 in good health.

The rearrangement uses TRBV6-1 and TRBJ2-7; 8 bases match TRBD1. Germline trimming cut 6 bases from V and 5 bases from J; bases unmatched to any gene: 9. Germline CDR1 reads MNHNS; CDR2 reads SASEGT. This CDR3 is built from 14 residues. The CDR3 sequence: CASSLQGVIDEQYF. DNA for the CDR3: TGTGCCAGCAGCCTACAGGGGGTTATCGACGAGCAGTACTTC.

This chain joins TRBV5-4 and TRBJ2-1, with D tentatively TRBD2 (6 bases). The CDR3 runs 13 residues. The germline V and J ends were trimmed by 4 bases and 6 bases, with 11 bases remaining between them. Germline values: CDR1 SGHNT, CDR2 YYREEE (reference sequence). As DNA, the CDR3 is TGTGCCAGCAGCGCGGGACCGCCCAATGAGCAGTTCTTC. Translated: CASSAGPPNEQFF.

The chain uses TRBV5-1 and TRBJ2-1, with D uncertain. CDR3 length: 15 amino acids. Germline assignment: CDR1 SGHRS and CDR2 YFSETQ. The V end lost 5 bases, the J end lost 2 bases, and 14 bases lay between the germline ends. CDR3 protein: CASSFSTDPYNEQFF. Written as DNA, the CDR3 is TGCGCCAGCAGTTTTAGCACGGACCCCTACAATGAGCAGTTCTTC.

The J gene is TRBJ1-5, the V gene TRBV19; D is unresolved. CDR1 and CDR2 (germline): LNHDA, SQIVND (reference sequence). The CDR3 length is 18 residues. Trimming removed 5 bases at V and 3 bases at J, with 23 bases between. The CDR3 loop is CASSFSFAGYDPNQPQHF. Written as DNA, the CDR3 is TGTGCCAGTAGTTTCTCCTTTGCGGGGTACGATCCCAATCAGCCCCAGCATTTT.

The chain is built from TRBV28 and TRBJ1-4; the match to TRBD1 covers 9 bases. V lost 5 bases and J lost 8; bases outside the gene matches: 9. CDR1 is MDHEN and CDR2 is SYDVKM in the germline V gene. There are 15 residues in the CDR3. The CDR3 here is CASSLYGTGREKLFF. Here the CDR3 DNA reads TGTGCCAGCAGTCTTTACGGGACAGGGCGGGAAAAACTGTTTTTT. The full variable domain, rest sourced from reference TRBV28 and TRBJ1-4, is DVKVTQSSRYLVKRTGEKVFLECVQDMDHENMFWYRQDPGLGLRLIYFSYDVKMKEKGDIPEGYSVSREKKERFSLILESASTNQTSMYLCASSLYGTGREKLFFGSGTQLSVL.

This rearrangement joins TRBV6-5 to TRBJ2-2, with TRBD1 matching over 7 bases. CDR3 length: 14 amino acids. Germline loops: CDR1 MNHEY, CDR2 SVGAGI. The trim removed 7 bases at V and 3 bases at J, leaving 5 bases unmatched. The CDR3 protein is CASTQGVDTGELFF. CDR3 sequence (DNA): TGTGCCAGCACCCAGGGGGTCGACACCGGGGAGCTGTTTTTT.

The chain joins TRBV18 to TRBJ2-7; 7 bases agree with TRBD2. Germline values: CDR1 KGHSH, CDR2 LQKENI. The CDR3 is made up of 14 amino acids. V shed 3 bases and J 0 bases; nucleotides not matched to a gene: 2. The CDR3 loop reads CASSPSGYSYEQYF. The CDR3, as DNA: TGTGCCAGCTCACCTAGCGGGTACTCCTACGAGCAGTACTTC.

This clone was detected only a few times. The V and J genes are TRBV5-5 and TRBJ1-4; D remains unclear. CDR3 length: 13 amino acids. Trimming removed 3 bases at V and 0 bases at J, with 3 bases between. The germline gives CDR1 SGHKS, CDR2 YYEKEE (reference sequence). The chain's CDR3 is CASSYPTNEKLFF. The CDR3 DNA is TGTGCCAGCAGCTACCCAACTAATGAAAAACTGTTTTTT.

This clone was found a few times. This chain links TRBV19 with TRBJ2-5; 7 bases line up with TRBD1. CDR3 length: 16 residues. CDR1 LNHDA and CDR2 SQIVND come from the germline V gene (reference sequence). V dropped 3 bases and J dropped 9; count of bases not matched to a gene: 16. CDR3 coding DNA: TGTGCCAGTAGTATTACTACAGGGGCACGCCACAGGGCCCAGTACTTC. It yields the protein CASSITTGARHRAQYF.

Comment on this clone: This may stem from a read error, because a much larger clone lies one nucleotide away. Other DNA variants within this sample encode the same CDR3. V gene TRBV6-1 combines with J gene TRBJ1-5; D is unresolved. Germline V gene data show CDR1 as MNHNS and CDR2 as SASEGT. The CDR3 runs to 13 residues. Trimming removed 2 bases at V and 4 bases at J, with 6 bases between. CDR3: CASSESRNQPQHF. The CDR3 region has the DNA TGTGCCAGCAGTGAATCGCGGAATCAGCCCCAGCATTTT.

The chain is built from TRBV18 and TRBJ2-2; 13 positions match TRBD2. Germline V lookup: CDR1 KGHSH, CDR2 LQKENI. V lost 6 bases, J lost 5 bases, and 6 bases stayed unmatched. The CDR3 sequence is 16 residues long. The CDR3 coding sequence is TGTGCCAGCTCGCCTCGACTAGCGGGAGGTACCGGGGAGCTGTTTTTT. Protein sequence: CASSPRLAGGTGELFF.

V is TRBV30 and J is TRBJ1-1; no firm D call. The germline V gene encodes CDR1 GTSNPN and CDR2 SVGIG (reference sequence). This CDR3 is built from 12 residues. V dropped 3 bases and J dropped 4 bases, with 9 bases sitting between them. CDR3 nucleotide sequence: TGTGCCTGGAGGTTGATCGGCACTGAAGCTTTCTTT. Protein: CAWRLIGTEAFF.

V usage is TRBV10-3 and J usage is TRBJ2-7, with 11 nucleotides matching TRBD2. V lost 8 bases and J lost 2; bases outside the gene matches: 14. The length of the CDR3 is 17 residues. CDR1 ENHRY and CDR2 SYGVKD come from the germline V gene. The CDR3 DNA reads TGTGCCATCCAAAGGAACCTACTAGCGGGAGAACCCTACGAGCAGTACTTC. It codes for CAIQRNLLAGEPYEQYF.

The chain recombines TRBV18 with TRBJ2-7; 8 nucleotides line up with TRBD1. The V gene's germline CDR1 is KGHSH and CDR2 LQKENI. The CDR3 totals 17 residues. Trimming cost V 5 bases and J 1 base; bases outside gene matches: 13. As DNA, the CDR3 is TGTGCCAGCTCAAATAGCGCAGGGACAGGAAAATCCTACGAGCAGTACTTC. Translated, it gives CASSNSAGTGKSYEQYF.

CDR3 nucleotides: TGCAGCGTTGAAGATTCAGTCTCCTACGAGCAGTACTTC. Translated, it gives CSVEDSVSYEQYF. V gene TRBV29-1 combines with J gene TRBJ2-7; D not certain. V was pared by 0 bases and J by 0 bases, with 6 bases between. This CDR3 is 13 amino acids long. Germline loops: CDR1 SQVTM, CDR2 ANQGSEA.

This clone was detected only a few times. The DNA of the CDR3 is TGTGCCAGCACCAGACAGGGTTCGAGTAATACGCAGTATTTT. Translation gives CASTRQGSSNTQYF. J is TRBJ2-3 and V is TRBV2; 7 bases agree with TRBD1. The germline CDR1 and CDR2 sequences are SNHLY and FYNNEI. The CDR3 has 14 residues. The V and J ends lost 7 bases and 7 bases, in that order; junction bases with no gene match: 11.

This chain connects TRBV6-4 to TRBJ2-3; D not resolved. Germline loops: CDR1 MRHNA, CDR2 SNTAGT. The CDR3 runs 15 residues. Trimming stripped 0 bases from V and 5 bases from J, with 12 bases between. CDR3 sequence (DNA): TGTGCCAGCAGTGACTCGACCAAAGGCGTAGATACGCAGTATTTT. Translating gives CASSDSTKGVDTQYF.

The CDR3 nucleotides read TGTGCCAGCAGTCTACCTTCCGGGAGTGCCTACGAGCAGTACTTC. Its translation is CASSLPSGSAYEQYF. The chain combines TRBV28 with TRBJ2-7; TRBD2 might be the D (6 bases). V lost 5 bases and J 2 bases, leaving 16 bases between the germline ends. This CDR3 is 15 amino acids long. The germline V gene has CDR1 MDHEN and CDR2 SYDVKM.

The rearrangement uses TRBV6-5 and TRBJ2-5, with 9 nucleotides matching TRBD1. V was pared by 4 bases and J by 4 bases, with 4 bases of the junction left unmatched. The CDR3 runs to 14 residues. Germline V lookup: CDR1 MNHEY, CDR2 SVGAGI. The CDR3: CASSFTTGGETQYF. The DNA of the CDR3 is TGTGCCAGCAGTTTCACGACAGGGGGAGAGACCCAGTACTTC.

The rearrangement links TRBV28 to TRBJ2-1; TRBD2 agrees at 9 bases. Germline assignment: CDR1 MDHEN and CDR2 SYDVKM. This CDR3 has 17 residues. V was clipped by 0 bases and J by 2 bases; unmatched bases: 5. Written as DNA, the CDR3 is TGTGCCAGCAGTTTATGGCCTAGCGGGACCACCTACAATGAGCAGTTCTTC. Translation: CASSLWPSGTTYNEQFF.